A single sample is the source of the 21 T cell receptor beta chains below, sequenced in a study of blood T cells in healthy people across ages. Sample-barcoded 5' priming and a J-beta primer mix drove a second PCR of roughly 6 to 12 cycles. Using its own MiXCR run on the 5' RACE reads, TCRdb lists one record per CDR3 protein. The data show about 800,000 distinct CDR3 sequences, around 25% seen once. A further study also used this sample, focusing on T cells of mothers and their children.

The sample taken for sequencing was blood. These receptors all come from a boy between 5 and 17 years old in good health.

The chain has TRBV12-3 or TRBV12-4 and TRBJ2-2; D is uncertain. Trimming stripped 5 bases from V and 4 bases from J, with 17 bases between. The CDR3 loop spans 16 amino acids. In nucleotides, the CDR3 is TGTGCCAGCAGTACAGCCGGCCCCATCACCACCGGGGAGCTGTTTTTT. Protein sequence: CASSTAGPITTGELFF.

This sequence joins TRBV5-6 and TRBJ1-1; D ambiguous. CDR1 and CDR2 (germline): SGHDT, YYEEEE. V was clipped by 7 bases and J by 2 bases, with 15 bases between them. The CDR3 is 14 amino acids. CDR3 nucleotides: TGTGCCAGCTCCGCCCGGGCAACCAACACTGAAGCTTTCTTT. Its protein is CASSARATNTEAFF.

On this clonotype itself: A read error may account for a junction end that differs from germline. The chain recombines TRBV14 with TRBJ1-2; 8 nucleotides line up with TRBD1. Germline CDR1 reads SGHDN; CDR2 reads FVKESK. The CDR3 contains 15 residues. The CDR3 is CVSSPGPDRAYGYTF. DNA for the CDR3: TGTGTCAGCAGCCCGGGACCGGACAGGGCCTATGGCTACACCTTC.

This sequence joins TRBV6-2 or TRBV6-3 and TRBJ2-7; 9 bases line up with TRBD1. V lost 2 bases, J lost 3 bases, and 8 bases stayed unmatched. The V gene's germline CDR1 is MNHEY and CDR2 SVGEGT. This CDR3 has 16 amino acids. The CDR3 spells CASSYDPRTGDYEQYF. The CDR3 nucleotides are TGTGCCAGCAGTTACGATCCCCGGACAGGGGACTACGAGCAGTACTTC.

This clonotype was detected once. The DNA for the CDR3 is TGCAGTGCCCCGAGGGGGGGCATGGATACGCAGTATTTT. Its translation is CSAPRGGMDTQYF. The V gene is TRBV20-1, the J gene TRBJ2-3, with D perhaps TRBD2 (7 bases). V was trimmed by 6 bases and J by 6 bases, leaving 16 bases between them. The length of the CDR3 is 13 residues. CDR1 DFQATT and CDR2 SNEGSKA come from the germline V gene (reference sequence).

CDR3 loop: CASSAGVGRNQPQHF. The CDR3 nucleotides read TGTGCCAGCAGCGCAGGTGTGGGGCGCAATCAGCCCCAGCATTTT. The chain joins TRBV28 to TRBJ1-5; possibly TRBD1 for D (5 bases). The V gene's germline CDR1 is MDHEN and CDR2 SYDVKM. V was clipped by 6 bases and J by 2 bases, with 14 bases between them. This CDR3 is built from 15 residues.

This clonotype was observed once. The chain carries TRBV28 and TRBJ2-5, with D uncertain. The CDR3 consists of 13 residues. Trimming cost V 5 bases and J 0 bases, with 7 bases left between them. The V gene's germline CDR1 is MDHEN and CDR2 SYDVKM. CDR3 amino acids: CASSNPHQETQYF. The CDR3 DNA reads as TGTGCCAGCAGTAACCCTCACCAAGAGACCCAGTACTTC.

With respect to this clonotype: One end of the junction fails to match germline, which may point to a read error. As DNA, the CDR3 is TGTGCCAGCGGAGACTGGACAGCCCCCGTACTTATCTTC. Translating it yields CASGDWTAPVLIF. The J gene is TRBJ2-7, the V gene TRBV27, with TRBD1 as a possible D gene (6 bases). CDR3 length equals 13 residues. CDR1 MNHEY and CDR2 SMNVEV come from the germline V gene (reference sequence).

This clonotype was seen more than once but under ten times. The chain employs TRBV3-1 and TRBJ2-5, with 9 bases fitting TRBD2. CDR3 length: 16 residues. Per the germline V gene, CDR1 is LGHDT and CDR2 is YNNKEL (reference sequence). The V segment lost 4 bases and the J segment 4 bases; nucleotides outside the gene matches: 10. The CDR3 nucleotides are TGTGCCAGCAGCCGAGGGGGCGGGGGGGCCCCAGAGACCCAGTACTTC. Translation: CASSRGGGGAPETQYF.

This clonotype turned up a few times. The chain carries TRBV5-6 and TRBJ2-5; D gene ambiguous. Germline loops: CDR1 SGHDT, CDR2 YYEEEE. V lost 1 base and J lost 3, with 10 bases in between. There are 14 residues in the CDR3. CDR3 region: CASSLWFSEETQYF. CDR3 DNA sequence: TGTGCCAGCAGCTTGTGGTTCAGCGAAGAGACCCAGTACTTC.

CDR3 bases: TGCAGCGTTGATAGGCGGGAGGGACCATCTGGAAACACCATATATTTT. Its protein is CSVDRREGPSGNTIYF. The rearrangement uses TRBV29-1 and TRBJ1-3; weak D call: TRBD1 (5 bases). This CDR3 comprises 16 residues. Trimming took off 3 bases at V and 1 base at J, with 16 bases between the two ends. In germline, CDR1 is SQVTM, CDR2 ANQGSEA.

V gene TRBV18 combines with J gene TRBJ1-5; D not resolved. From germline, CDR1 is KGHSH and CDR2 LQKENI. This CDR3 spans 13 amino acids. Trimming took off 2 bases at V and 13 bases at J, with 15 bases between the two ends. For the CDR3, the DNA is TGTGCCAGCTCACCAGGTCTCGAATCGGTGCAGCATTTT. Amino acid sequence: CASSPGLESVQHF.

This clonotype was found many times. This chain connects TRBV5-1 to TRBJ1-5; a weak D match, TRBD1 (5 bases). Germline V CDR1 and CDR2: SGHRS, YFSETQ. V lost 0 bases, J lost 2 bases, and 9 bases lay in between. The CDR3 is 15 residues long. DNA for the CDR3: TGCGCCAGCAGCTTGGACCCGGGGGGCAATCAGCCCCAGCATTTT. Protein sequence: CASSLDPGGNQPQHF. The full variable domain, rest sourced from reference TRBV5-1 and TRBJ1-5, is KAGVTQTPRYLIKTRGQQVTLSCSPISGHRSVSWYQQTPGQGLQFLFEYFSETQRNKGNFPGRFSGRQFSNSRSEMNVSTLELGDSALYLCASSLDPGGNQPQHFGDGTRLSIL.

The gene calls are TRBV7-9 and TRBJ1-4; a weak D match, TRBD1 (5 bases). CDR1 is SEHNR and CDR2 is FQNEAQ in the germline V gene (reference sequence). This CDR3 has 15 amino acids. Trimming removed 1 base at V and 5 bases at J, with 11 bases between. The CDR3 region is CASSLVAGGNEKLFF. As DNA, the CDR3 is TGTGCCAGCAGCTTAGTGGCGGGGGGGAATGAAAAACTGTTTTTT.

The chain joins TRBV6-1 to TRBJ1-5; 7 positions agree with TRBD1. Germline V gives CDR1 MNHNS, CDR2 SASEGT. Trimming cost V 8 bases and J 2 bases; bases outside gene matches: 24. The CDR3 length is 20 residues. CDR3 amino acids: CASARTGAGMIGVGNQPQHF. DNA for the CDR3: TGTGCCAGCGCCCGAACAGGGGCAGGGATGATTGGGGTTGGCAATCAGCCCCAGCATTTT.

The chain couples TRBV12-3 or TRBV12-4 to TRBJ2-5; D is perhaps TRBD2 (5 bases). The CDR3 spans 14 residues. V was shortened by 2 bases and J by 3 bases, with 10 bases between the two germline ends. The CDR3 loop is CASSLMGAEETQYF. CDR3 nucleotides: TGTGCCAGCAGTTTAATGGGAGCGGAAGAGACCCAGTACTTC.

This clonotype was detected many times. CDR3 sequence reads: CASSPRRTQETQYF. The DNA of the CDR3 is TGTGCCAGCAGTCCACGTCGGACACAAGAGACCCAGTACTTC. The chain couples TRBV6-5 to TRBJ2-5, with D perhaps matching TRBD1 (5 bases). The CDR3 has 14 amino acids. V was trimmed by 5 bases and J by 2 bases, leaving 12 bases between them. Germline-derived CDR1 and CDR2 are MNHEY and SVGAGI.

The chain recombines TRBV28 with TRBJ1-2, with unresolved D. The V gene lost 5 bases and the J gene lost 5 bases, with 15 bases spanning the gap. This CDR3 contains 14 residues. From germline, CDR1 is MDHEN and CDR2 SYDVKM. Here the CDR3 reads CASSRSGGLYGYTF. The CDR3 DNA reads TGTGCCAGCAGTCGATCCGGCGGCCTTTATGGCTACACCTTC.

This clonotype was seen more than once but under ten times. The V and J genes are TRBV28 and TRBJ1-2; D possibly corresponds to TRBD1 (5 bases). The CDR3 is 13 residues long. Germline V gene lookup returns CDR1 MDHEN and CDR2 SYDVKM. V was trimmed by 3 bases and J by 4 bases, leaving 9 bases between them. CDR3 sequence reads: CASSFRQIYGYTF. Written as DNA, the CDR3 is TGTGCCAGCAGTTTTCGACAGATCTATGGCTACACCTTC.

Comments on this clonotype: A much larger clone is a single base away; this may be a read error. The rearrangement uses TRBV2 and TRBJ2-5; 9 nucleotides align to TRBD1. The CDR3 is made up of 14 amino acids. Looked up from germline, CDR1 is SNHLY and CDR2 is FYNNEI. The CDR3 region has the DNA TGTGTCAGCAGTCCTCCGGGACAGGGCCCGACCCAGTACTTC. It codes for CVSSPPGQGPTQYF.

The V gene is TRBV5-1, the J gene TRBJ2-7; TRBD1 or TRBD2 may be the D gene (6 bases each). The CDR3 totals 15 residues. CDR1 SGHRS and CDR2 YFSETQ come from the germline V gene. V was shortened by 0 bases and J by 2 bases, with 12 bases between the two germline ends. CDR3 nucleotides: TGCGCCAGCAGCTTGGGGGGGGCGAATCCCTACGAGCAGTACTTC. Amino acids: CASSLGGANPYEQYF. Drawing the rest from reference TRBV5-1 and TRBJ2-7, the complete variable domain is KAGVTQTPRYLIKTRGQQVTLSCSPISGHRSVSWYQQTPGQGLQFLFEYFSETQRNKGNFPGRFSGRQFSNSRSEMNVSTLELGDSALYLCASSLGGANPYEQYFGPGTRLTVT.